The rows below give T cell receptor beta chains drawn from one sample of a study of blood T cell repertoires in COVID-19. Sequenced by immunoSEQ multiplex PCR; TCRdb stores in-frame clones only, minus some. The sample consists of about 200,000 clones, more than 75% of them appearing once. The specimen sequenced was peripheral blood. Every receptor here comes from a woman in her seventies with COVID-19, enrolled during active disease. CDR3s include the opening cysteine and the closing phenylalanine or tryptophan. The D gene is left open where the match is weak. Rows may omit the clone size; those that give it use once, few, many or a size class.

D gene	V gene	J gene	CDR3 length	clone size	CDR3 DNA	CDR3 protein
TRBD2	TRBV5-1	TRBJ2-7	16	-	TGCGCCAGCAGCCCCTCGAGTAGCGGGACTCCCTACGAGCAGTACTTC	CASSPSSSGTPYEQYF
TRBD2	TRBV7-8	TRBJ2-6	19	once	TGTGCCAGCAGGCGGGGGGCTAATGCAGGCCTTTCTGGGGCCAACGTCCTGACTTTC	CASRRGANAGLSGANVLTF
TRBD1	TRBV2	TRBJ1-2	14	few	TGTGCCAGCAGTATACAGGGGGGCTACTATGGCTACACCTTC	CASSIQGGYYGYTF
TRBD1	TRBV19	TRBJ1-2	15	-	TGTGCCAGTAGTTCCGGACAGGTTTCAAACTATGGCTACACCTTC	CASSSGQVSNYGYTF
TRBD1	TRBV12-3/TRBV12-4	TRBJ1-1	13	-	TGTGCCAGCAGTATCAGGGGGCGGACTGAAGCTTTCTTT	CASSIRGRTEAFF
-	TRBV6-5	TRBJ2-7	15	-	TGTGCCAGCAGTCAACAGGGGGGGAACTCCTACGAGCAGTACTTC	CASSQQGGNSYEQYF
TRBD2	TRBV5-1	TRBJ2-3	14	-	TGCGCCAGCAGCTTGGAGACTAGCGAAGATACGCAGTATTTT	CASSLETSEDTQYF
TRBD1	TRBV28	TRBJ1-1	18	-	TGTGCCAGCAGTTCCTCAATCTACTTTGGGACAGAGAACACTGAAGCTTTCTTT	CASSSSIYFGTENTEAFF
TRBD1	TRBV6-5	TRBJ1-2	14	once	TGTGCCAGCAGAGACAGGGTCCCTAACTATGGCTACACCTTC	CASRDRVPNYGYTF
TRBD2	TRBV6-1	TRBJ2-3	16	-	TGTGCCAGCAGTGACGGTGGAGCGGGAGGTAGAGATACGCAGTATTTT	CASSDGGAGGRDTQYF
TRBD2	TRBV5-1	TRBJ2-1	15	-	TGCGCCAGCAGCTTGGATCTAGCGGCTTACAATGAGCAGTTCTTC	CASSLDLAAYNEQFF
-	TRBV19	TRBJ1-1	15	-	TGTGCCAGTTCCCCCTGGGGGGGGCGGAACACTGAAGCTTTCTTT	CASSPWGGRNTEAFF
TRBD1	TRBV7-9	TRBJ1-6	14	-	TGTGCCAGCCGAATTAGGCAGGGGGATTCACCCCTCCACTTT	CASRIRQGDSPLHF
TRBD1	TRBV28	TRBJ1-5	16	-	TGTGCCAGCAGTTTATCGACTGGGACAGGGGGTCAGCCCCAGCATTTT	CASSLSTGTGGQPQHF
-	TRBV5-1	TRBJ2-7	13	-	TGCGCCAGCAGTGCAGGTAGCTCCTACGAGCAGTACTTC	CASSAGSSYEQYF
TRBD1	TRBV28	TRBJ1-5	19	-	TGTGCCAGCAGTCGAGCCAGGACAGGGGTGGCTAGGGGCAATCAGCCCCAGCATTTT	CASSRARTGVARGNQPQHF
TRBD1	TRBV29-1	TRBJ2-3	14	-	TGCAGCGTTGTCAGGGGGCGAGGGACAGATACGCAGTATTTT	CSVVRGRGTDTQYF
-	TRBV4-1	TRBJ1-1	18	-	TGCGCCAGCAGCCAAGGTTTTCTCGGGCGCAGGGAGAACACTGAAGCTTTCTTT	CASSQGFLGRRENTEAFF
TRBD1	TRBV18	TRBJ1-2	15	-	TGTGCCAGCTCACCACCGGCAGGGACAGGGTATGGCTACACCTTC	CASSPPAGTGYGYTF
-	TRBV18	TRBJ2-7	13	-	TGTGCCAGCACACCGGGACTCCAATACGAGCAGTACTTC	CASTPGLQYEQYF
-	TRBV2	TRBJ2-2	15	-	TGTGCCAGCAGTGAGCGGATAGCGAACACCGGGGAGCTGTTTTTT	CASSERIANTGELFF
-	TRBV20-1	TRBJ1-4	14	-	TGCAGTGCTAGTCGCACTGCAACTAATGAAAAACTGTTTTTT	CSASRTATNEKLFF
-	TRBV2	TRBJ2-7	14	once	TGTGCCAGCAGTGACGTCAGCGCTTCCTACGAGCAGTACTTC	CASSDVSASYEQYF
TRBD1	TRBV6-2/TRBV6-3	TRBJ1-1	15	-	TGTGCCAGCAGTCACGACAGGGGGCGCGTCACTGAAGCTTTCTTT	CASSHDRGRVTEAFF